This TCR beta chain was sequenced for a study of T-cell memory formation after mild COVID-19. Background on the study: There were largely donor-specific TCR clusters. General observations from the study: Some clones that responded were present in memory (sampled pre-infection), which suggests cross-reactive memory joined. CD4/CD8 balance characterized clones contracting day 15 to 85, and CD4+ skew characterized later expanders. The study found contracting CD4+ clones mainly in CM and EM and contracting CD8+ clones in EMRA.

On this clonotype: Its antigen is as yet unknown.

Trimming removed 8 bases at V and 0 bases at J, with 11 bases between. The CDR3 has 13 amino acids. Germline CDR1 is MNHEY and CDR2 is SVGEGT. TCRdb reprocessed the 5' RACE reads via MiXCR and lists one record per CDR3 protein. Of around 200,000 distinct CDR3 sequences listed, 20% to 25% were seen once; the top ten hold roughly 24%. Sequencing was done on a sample of PBMCs or a T cell subset sorted from them (not recorded which). The chain employs TRBV6-2 or TRBV6-3 and TRBJ2-7, with TRBD2 as a possible D gene (6 bases). The sequence derives from an adult woman who had mild COVID-19 (a few samples of this study predate the infection). Cell type and time point are not known. The CDR3 loop is CASELADSYEQYF. CDR3 sequence (DNA): TGTGCCAGCGAGTTAGCGGACTCCTACGAGCAGTACTTC.